This section outlines one T cell receptor (beta chain) sequence together with its context. This entry is derived from a study of blood T cell repertoires in COVID-19. Study-wide background: Sources were T cells, B-cell-depleted T cells, or PBMCs; the material itself was cDNA or gDNA.

Germline values: CDR1 SGHNT, CDR2 YYREEE (reference sequence). Trimming at V came to 0 bases and at J to 2 bases, leaving 6 bases not matched to a gene. The CDR3 is 16 residues long. TCRdb's copy holds only in-frame clones and misses some; the assay was immunoSEQ multiplex PCR. The table includes fewer than 300,000 clones, 75% to 95% detected once. Enrollees, 18 to 89 years old, lived in around 23 US areas. Cohort 3 recovered donors had two negative PCRs, clearance, or symptom resolution. The genes are TRBV5-4 and TRBJ1-2; 8 positions match TRBD1. Input material: PBMCs or T cells enriched from blood (not recorded which). The source is a woman younger than 45 who had recovered from COVID-19. CDR3 coding DNA: TGTGCCAGCAGCTTGGTCTTCCGACAGGGGAACTATGGCTACACCTTC. Its translation is CASSLVFRQGNYGYTF.